This T cell receptor (beta chain) derives from a study of beta chain features in type 1 diabetes. Germline V gene lookup returns CDR1 MDHEN and CDR2 SYDVKM. Trimming at V came to 5 bases and at J to 8 bases, leaving 4 bases not matched to a gene. The CDR3 sequence is 15 residues long. As to this clone: As yet, its antigen is unknown.

The entirety of the isolated RNA underwent reverse transcription, so expressed TCRB transcripts were sequenced. This table comes from immunoSEQ multiplex PCR, and its TCRdb copy is limited to in-frame clones, with some not included. The data contain 330,000 or so clones, roughly 13% of them seen just once; the ten biggest clones take up 0.0095% to 0.013%. Findings and caveats of the study: TCRB CDR3 length was moderately but significantly reduced in all four CD4+ subsets of Type 1 diabetes patients. No resolution was reached here on whether HLA type influences TCRB rearrangement. For patients and controls alike, PCR might favor shorter templates to the same degree.

The chain employs TRBV28 and TRBJ2-1; 15 positions match TRBD2. Source material: naive CD4+ T cells from blood. The receptor was derived from a woman aged 18-35 years with type 1 diabetes. This CDR3 is CASSTGTSGRYEQFF. The CDR3 nucleotides are TGTGCCAGCAGTACCGGGACTAGCGGGAGGTATGAGCAGTTCTTC.